These 16 T cell receptor beta chains share one sample of origin, sequenced in a study of blood T cell repertoires in COVID-19. Sequencing was performed with immunoSEQ multiplex PCR; in TCRdb, only in-frame clones are kept and a portion is missing. Of about 320,000 clones in the sample, more than 80% were seen once. The sequencing sample was made of peripheral blood. Receptor source: a man aged 18 to 30 who had recovered from COVID-19.

The chain links TRBV6-4 to TRBJ1-1; a possible D gene is TRBD1 (6 bases). The germline V gene has CDR1 MRHNA and CDR2 SNTAGT. Trimming shortened V by 2 bases and J by 4 bases, and 11 bases separated the two germline ends. The CDR3 totals 14 residues. The DNA of the CDR3 is TGTGCCAGCAGTGACCGACAGGTGGGCACTGAAGCTTTCTTT. Amino acid sequence: CASSDRQVGTEAFF.

This clone was seen once. The genes are TRBV6-5 and TRBJ2-3; 12 bases are a match to TRBD2. The germline V gene has CDR1 MNHEY and CDR2 SVGAGI. Trimming removed 10 bases from V and 4 bases from J; junction bases left unmatched: 9. This CDR3 contains 15 residues. CDR3 residues: CATHTGLAGADTQYF. CDR3 coding DNA: TGTGCCACGCATACGGGACTAGCGGGCGCAGATACGCAGTATTTT.

The rearrangement joins TRBV5-1 to TRBJ2-7, with 9 bases identical to TRBD2. Per the germline V gene, CDR1 is SGHRS and CDR2 is YFSETQ. The CDR3 runs 16 residues. J gave up 2 bases and V 3 bases, and 9 bases lay outside the gene matches. CDR3 protein: CASSSSSSGDAYEQYF. The DNA for the CDR3 is TGCGCCAGCAGCTCAAGTTCTAGCGGGGACGCCTACGAGCAGTACTTC.

The chain carries TRBV15 and TRBJ1-4, with D maybe TRBD1 (6 bases). The V gene lost 1 base and the J gene lost 11 bases, with 11 bases spanning the gap. The V gene's germline CDR1 is LNHNV and CDR2 YYDKDF (reference sequence). This CDR3 spans 13 amino acids. In DNA, the CDR3 is TGTGCCACCAGCAGAGGGACCCAGGGGAAACTGTTTTTT. Its translation: CATSRGTQGKLFF.

The table lists this clone with a count of one. The V and J genes are TRBV13 and TRBJ2-1; 7 bases are a match to TRBD2. This CDR3 is 12 amino acids long. The V gene's germline CDR1 is PRHDT and CDR2 FYEKMQ (reference sequence). J gave up 10 bases and V 6 bases, and 6 bases lay outside the gene matches. CDR3 in DNA: TGTGCCAGCAGTCCAACTAGCGAGGAGCAGTTCTTC. Amino acid sequence: CASSPTSEEQFF.

The rearrangement uses TRBV10-3 and TRBJ1-2, with D possibly being TRBD1 (5 bases). The V and J ends lost 0 bases and 8 bases respectively, with 13 bases between them. This CDR3 contains 14 residues. The germline V gene has CDR1 ENHRY and CDR2 SYGVKD. CDR3 loop: CAISESGQGGGYTF. In DNA, the CDR3 is TGTGCCATCAGTGAGTCTGGGCAGGGAGGCGGCTACACCTTC.

V and J are TRBV14 and TRBJ2-7; D gene uncertain. This CDR3 has 14 residues. CDR1 and CDR2 (germline): SGHDN, FVKESK. The ends were cut back, 3 bases at V and 7 bases at J, with 16 bases in the middle. The CDR3, as DNA: TGTGCCAGCAGCCAGAGTACGGTCCTTACGGAGCAGTACTTC. This gives the protein CASSQSTVLTEQYF. The whole variable domain, remainder taken from reference TRBV14 and TRBJ2-7, is EAGVTQFPSHSVIEKGQTVTLRCDPISGHDNLYWYRRVMGKEIKFLLHFVKESKQDESGMPNNRFLAERTGGTYSTLKVQPAELEDSGVYFCASSQSTVLTEQYFGPGTRLTVT.

The rearrangement links TRBV5-1 to TRBJ1-2, with 7 positions matching TRBD1. The CDR3 is 14 residues long. Germline CDR1 is SGHRS and CDR2 is YFSETQ. The V segment lost 1 base and the J segment 3 bases; nucleotides outside the gene matches: 3. The CDR3 loop is CASSLTGEYYGYTF. CDR3 nucleotide sequence: TGCGCCAGCAGCTTGACAGGGGAATACTATGGCTACACCTTC.

The gene calls are TRBV7-8 and TRBJ2-7; TRBD2 aligns across 12 bases. Germline V gene data show CDR1 as SGHVS and CDR2 as FQNEAQ. This CDR3 has 15 amino acids. Germline trimming cut 3 bases from V and 0 bases from J; bases unmatched to any gene: 0. CDR3 region: CASSLTSGSSYEQYF. CDR3 DNA sequence: TGTGCCAGCAGCTTGACTAGCGGGAGCTCCTACGAGCAGTACTTC.

The chain couples TRBV27 to TRBJ2-7; 8 bases map to TRBD2. Germline values: CDR1 MNHEY, CDR2 SMNVEV (reference sequence). CDR3 length equals 14 residues. V was pared by 2 bases and J by 5 bases, with 5 bases of the junction left unmatched. CDR3 sequence (DNA): TGTGCCAGCAGTTTACTCCCGGGGGGGGACGAGCAGTACTTC. As protein: CASSLLPGGDEQYF.

V and J are TRBV6-5 and TRBJ2-1; 15 positions agree with TRBD2. CDR1 and CDR2 (germline): MNHEY, SVGAGI. The CDR3 sequence is 15 residues long. V shed 7 bases and J 8 bases; nucleotides not matched to a gene: 6. For the CDR3, the DNA is TGTGCCAGCAAGGGACTAGCGGGGGGCAGGGATGAGCAGTTCTTC. Its translation: CASKGLAGGRDEQFF.

This sequence joins TRBV7-3 and TRBJ2-5; 8 positions match TRBD1. Germline-derived CDR1 and CDR2 are SGHTA and FQGTGA. The CDR3 spans 13 residues. V lost 2 bases and J lost 4; bases outside the gene matches: 0. CDR3 in DNA: TGTGCCAGCAGCTTACAGGGGGCAGAGACCCAGTACTTC. This gives the protein CASSLQGAETQYF. Full variable domain (rest looked up from reference TRBV7-3 and TRBJ2-5): GAGVSQTPSNKVTEKGKYVELRCDPISGHTALYWYRQSLGQGPEFLIYFQGTGAADDSGLPNDRFFAVRPEGSVSTLKIQRTERGDSAVYLCASSLQGAETQYFGPGTRLLVL.

This chain connects TRBV18 to TRBJ1-2, with 7 bases identical to TRBD1. J lost 0 bases, V lost 0 bases, and 4 bases had no gene match. CDR3 size: 16 residues. Looked up from germline, CDR1 is KGHSH and CDR2 is LQKENI. The CDR3 here is CASSPPRDSSNYGYTF. Written as DNA, the CDR3 is TGTGCCAGCTCACCACCCCGGGACAGCTCTAACTATGGCTACACCTTC.

The CDR3 region has the DNA TGTGCCAGCAGCTTAGTTCCAAAGACTAGCTCCGATGAGCAGTTCTTC. It specifies CASSLVPKTSSDEQFF. The J gene is TRBJ2-1, the V gene TRBV7-9, with TRBD2 matching 7 bases. Germline trimming cut 1 base from V and 8 bases from J; bases unmatched to any gene: 11. The CDR3 loop spans 16 amino acids. Germline V gives CDR1 SEHNR, CDR2 FQNEAQ (reference sequence).

The rearrangement joins TRBV19 to TRBJ2-3; 7 positions agree with TRBD2. CDR3 length: 15 amino acids. Germline CDR1 LNHDA, CDR2 SQIVND (reference sequence). J was trimmed by 2 bases and V by 3 bases; bases with no gene match: 5. As DNA, the CDR3 is TGTGCCAGTAGTATCTTAGCGGGTAACACAGATACGCAGTATTTT. Amino acid sequence: CASSILAGNTDTQYF.

The chain couples TRBV18 to TRBJ1-5; TRBD1 aligns across 7 bases. J was trimmed by 0 bases and V by 6 bases; bases with no gene match: 5. The V gene's germline CDR1 is KGHSH and CDR2 LQKENI. The CDR3 runs to 15 residues. The CDR3 loop is CASSDTGVSNQPQHF. CDR3 sequence (DNA): TGTGCCAGCTCGGACACAGGGGTTAGCAATCAGCCCCAGCATTTT.